This T cell receptor (beta chain) was captured in a study of beta chain features in type 1 diabetes. Expressed TCRB transcripts were sequenced because the entire RNA isolate underwent reverse transcription. The data were produced by immunoSEQ multiplex PCR, yet TCRdb's version contains in-frame clones alone and is incomplete. This repertoire shows around 250,000 clones, roughly an eighth found once; its top ten account for under 0.02%. Trimming stripped 7 bases from V and 0 bases from J, with 13 bases between. The CDR3 has 15 amino acids. Germline assignment: CDR1 MDHEN and CDR2 SYDVKM. This clone was detected only a few times. Its antigen is currently unknown. One heparinised draw, averaging roughly 0.12 L, was taken per donor. Regarding the study as a whole: TCRB CDR3 length was moderately but significantly reduced in all four CD4+ subsets of Type 1 diabetes patients.

The clonotype comes from a man under 40 with type 1 diabetes. The gene calls are TRBV28 and TRBJ1-5; D remains ambiguous. Sequenced: naive CD4+ T cells from blood. CDR3 coding DNA: TGTGCCAGCACCATCCCCGGGGATAGCAATCAGCCCCAGCATTTT. Translation gives CASTIPGDSNQPQHF.